This T cell receptor beta chain was captured in a study of PD-1 blockade in mismatch repair-deficient tumors. About this clone itself: Its specificity is not known.

The CDR3 consists of 15 residues. Trimming left V 6 bases short and J 8 bases short, with 20 bases between. Germline values: CDR1 SGHTA, CDR2 FQGNSA. Time point denoted: roughly ten-day in vitro stimulation with candidate neoantigen peptide 2. All patients were mismatch repair deficient, assessed by either PCR or immunohistochemistry. Under ten ELISpot-reactive neoantigen peptides each drove a 10-day in vitro stimulation. An identically run culture lacking peptide was the fold-change baseline. Sequenced by immunoSEQ multiplex PCR; TCRdb stores in-frame clones only, minus some. Found here are about 9,800 clones, approximately 83% of them singletons; the top ten hold roughly 21%.

This TCR came from an adult with mismatch repair-deficient cancer. This sequence joins TRBV7-2 and TRBJ2-1, with a tentative D call TRBD1 (7 bases). The material was cells cultured in vitro, obtained from a patient treated with pembrolizumab. The CDR3 is CASREGQGVSDEQFF. The DNA for the CDR3 is TGTGCCAGCAGGGAGGGGCAGGGGGTCAGCGATGAGCAGTTCTTC.